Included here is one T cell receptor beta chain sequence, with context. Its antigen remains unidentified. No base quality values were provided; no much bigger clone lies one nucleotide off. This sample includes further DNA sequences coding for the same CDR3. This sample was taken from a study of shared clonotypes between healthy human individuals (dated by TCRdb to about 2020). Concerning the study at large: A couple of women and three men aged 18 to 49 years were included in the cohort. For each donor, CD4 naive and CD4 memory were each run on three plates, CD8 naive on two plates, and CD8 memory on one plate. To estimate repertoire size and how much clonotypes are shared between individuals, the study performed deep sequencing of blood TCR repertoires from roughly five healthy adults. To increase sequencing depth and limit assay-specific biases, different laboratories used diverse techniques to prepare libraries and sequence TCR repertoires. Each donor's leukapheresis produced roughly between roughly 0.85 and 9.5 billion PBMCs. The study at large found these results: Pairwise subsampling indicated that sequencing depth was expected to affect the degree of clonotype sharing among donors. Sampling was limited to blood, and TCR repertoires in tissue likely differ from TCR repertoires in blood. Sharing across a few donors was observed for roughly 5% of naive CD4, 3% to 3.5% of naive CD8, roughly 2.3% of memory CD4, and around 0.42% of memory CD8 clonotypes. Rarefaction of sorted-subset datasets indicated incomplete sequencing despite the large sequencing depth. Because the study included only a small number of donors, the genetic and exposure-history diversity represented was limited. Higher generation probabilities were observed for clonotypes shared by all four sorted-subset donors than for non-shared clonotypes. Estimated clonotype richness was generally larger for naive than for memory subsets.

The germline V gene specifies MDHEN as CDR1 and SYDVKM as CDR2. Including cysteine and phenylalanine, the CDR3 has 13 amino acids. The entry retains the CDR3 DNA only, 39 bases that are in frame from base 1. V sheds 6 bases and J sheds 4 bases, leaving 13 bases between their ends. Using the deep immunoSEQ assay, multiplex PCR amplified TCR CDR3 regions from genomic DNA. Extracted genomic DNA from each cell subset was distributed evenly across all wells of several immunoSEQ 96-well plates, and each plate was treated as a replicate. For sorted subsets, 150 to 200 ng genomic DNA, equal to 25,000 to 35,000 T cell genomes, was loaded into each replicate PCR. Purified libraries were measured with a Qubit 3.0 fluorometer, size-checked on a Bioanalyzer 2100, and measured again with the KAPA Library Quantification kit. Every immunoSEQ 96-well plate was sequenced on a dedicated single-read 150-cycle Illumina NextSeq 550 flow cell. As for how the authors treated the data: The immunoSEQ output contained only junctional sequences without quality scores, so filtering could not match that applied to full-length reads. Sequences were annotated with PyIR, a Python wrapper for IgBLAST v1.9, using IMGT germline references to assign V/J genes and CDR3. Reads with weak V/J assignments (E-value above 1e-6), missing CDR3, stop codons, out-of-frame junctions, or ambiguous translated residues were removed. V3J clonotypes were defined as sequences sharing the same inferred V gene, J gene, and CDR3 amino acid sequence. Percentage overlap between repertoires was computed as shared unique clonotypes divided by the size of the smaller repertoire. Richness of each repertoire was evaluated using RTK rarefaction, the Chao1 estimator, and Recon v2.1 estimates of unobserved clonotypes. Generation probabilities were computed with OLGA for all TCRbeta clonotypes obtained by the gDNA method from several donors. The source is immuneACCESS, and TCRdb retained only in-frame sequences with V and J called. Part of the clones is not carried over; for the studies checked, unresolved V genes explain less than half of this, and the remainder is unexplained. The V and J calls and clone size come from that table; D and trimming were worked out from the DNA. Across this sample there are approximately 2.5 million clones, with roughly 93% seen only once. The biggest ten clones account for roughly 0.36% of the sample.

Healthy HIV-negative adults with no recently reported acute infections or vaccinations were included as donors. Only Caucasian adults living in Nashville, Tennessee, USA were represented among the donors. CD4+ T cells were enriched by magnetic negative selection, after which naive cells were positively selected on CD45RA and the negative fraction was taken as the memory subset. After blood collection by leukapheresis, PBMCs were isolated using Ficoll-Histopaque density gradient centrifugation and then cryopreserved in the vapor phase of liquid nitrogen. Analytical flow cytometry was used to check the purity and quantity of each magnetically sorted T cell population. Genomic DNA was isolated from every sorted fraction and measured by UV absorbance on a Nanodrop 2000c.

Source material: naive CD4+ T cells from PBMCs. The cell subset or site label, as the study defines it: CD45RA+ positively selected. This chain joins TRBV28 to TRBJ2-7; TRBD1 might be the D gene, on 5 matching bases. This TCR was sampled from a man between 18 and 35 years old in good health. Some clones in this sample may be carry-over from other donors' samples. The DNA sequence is TGTGCCAGCAGCAACAGGCAGGTTTACGAGCAGTACTTC. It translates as CASSNRQVYEQYF.